Below, 24 T cell receptor beta chains from the same sample are listed, as sequenced in a study of cytotoxic CD8 clonotypes in ibrutinib-treated CLL. Produced via immunoSEQ multiplex PCR; TCRdb's table is partial and in-frame only. The sample includes approximately 130,000 clones, 84% of them seen just once. The sequencing here drew on PBMCs, taken after 24 months of ibrutinib treatment. These receptor sequences come from a human donor with chronic lymphocytic leukemia.

This rearrangement joins TRBV14 to TRBJ2-7; TRBD1 is a possible D gene (5 bases). This CDR3 is 15 amino acids long. The germline gives CDR1 SGHDN, CDR2 FVKESK. V lost 4 bases to trimming and J lost 2 bases, with 15 bases between them. The CDR3 is CASSRRWGPTYEQYF. DNA of the CDR3: TGTGCCAGCAGCCGGCGGTGGGGCCCAACCTACGAGCAGTACTTC.

This sequence joins TRBV19 and TRBJ1-2; tentative D call: TRBD1 (5 bases). CDR1 LNHDA and CDR2 SQIVND come from the germline V gene (reference sequence). CDR3 length: 15 amino acids. V shed 10 bases and J shed 5 bases, with 23 bases lying between them. The CDR3 sequence is CATHPRSEGRYGYTF. As DNA, the CDR3 is TGTGCCACTCACCCCCGCAGTGAGGGGCGGTATGGCTACACCTTC.

This chain uses TRBV29-1 with TRBJ1-2; D unresolved. Trimming stripped 7 bases from V and 4 bases from J, with 10 bases between. Germline V gene lookup returns CDR1 SQVTM and CDR2 ANQGSEA. The CDR3 is 11 residues long. The CDR3 region is CSALGGYGYTF. The CDR3 DNA follows: TGCAGCGCCCTCGGCGGCTATGGCTACACCTTC.

The chain recombines TRBV14 with TRBJ2-3; D may be TRBD1 (6 bases). Germline assignment: CDR1 SGHDN and CDR2 FVKESK. The CDR3 has 14 residues. The V gene lost 4 bases and the J gene lost 8 bases, with 16 bases spanning the gap. For the CDR3, the DNA is TGTGCCAGCAGCCTCCACCCAGGGGCGCCTACGCAGTATTTT. This translates into CASSLHPGAPTQYF.

V usage is TRBV4-2 and J usage is TRBJ2-5, with D tentatively TRBD2 (5 bases). V was clipped by 0 bases and J by 5 bases, with 7 bases between them. Germline CDR1 and CDR2: LGHNA and YNFKEQ. The CDR3 has 13 residues. The DNA of the CDR3 is TGTGCCAGCAGCCAAGACGCTAGCGAGACCCAGTACTTC. The encoded protein is CASSQDASETQYF.

The chain links TRBV14 to TRBJ1-1; D unresolved. Germline CDR1 reads SGHDN; CDR2 reads FVKESK. The CDR3 runs to 15 residues. V shed 4 bases and J shed 1 base, with 13 bases lying between them. The CDR3 sequence is CASSRLRQRNTEAFF. The CDR3 nucleotides are TGTGCCAGCAGCCGGCTTCGACAACGGAACACTGAAGCTTTCTTT.

The chain has TRBV6-1 and TRBJ2-7, with D unclear. The V gene lost 1 base and the J gene lost 5 bases, with 9 bases spanning the gap. Germline V lookup: CDR1 MNHNS, CDR2 SASEGT. CDR3 length equals 13 residues. In nucleotides, the CDR3 is TGTGCCAGCAGTGAAGAGCACGGTGACGAGCAGTACTTC. Its protein product is CASSEEHGDEQYF.

The chain links TRBV10-3 to TRBJ1-5; perhaps TRBD1 as D (5 bases). CDR3 length: 13 residues. Trimming pared 4 bases from V and 1 base from J, leaving 5 bases between. CDR1 is ENHRY, CDR2 SYGVKD, per germline. The CDR3: CAISAGSNQPQHF. CDR3 bases: TGTGCCATCAGTGCAGGGAGCAATCAGCCCCAGCATTTT.

This chain joins TRBV10-3 and TRBJ1-6, with D maybe TRBD1 (5 bases). Trimming took 0 bases from V and 6 from J, leaving 12 bases between them. Germline CDR1 ENHRY, CDR2 SYGVKD. This CDR3 contains 16 residues. This CDR3 is CAISESGSGINSPLHF. In DNA, the CDR3 is TGTGCCATCAGTGAGTCAGGGTCAGGGATTAATTCACCCCTCCACTTT.

J is TRBJ1-3 and V is TRBV6-6, with D possibly being TRBD1 (6 bases). Germline V CDR1 and CDR2: MNHNY, SVGAGI (reference sequence). This CDR3 comprises 15 residues. V lost 4 bases, J lost 2 bases, and 12 bases lay in between. DNA of the CDR3: TGTGCCAGCAGTTCCGGACAGTCGACTGGAAACACCATATATTTT. It translates to CASSSGQSTGNTIYF.

In DNA form, the CDR3 reads TGTGCCAGCAGCGTAGTAGGTAGGGGCCTTGGGGACAATGAGCAGTTCTTC. As protein: CASSVVGRGLGDNEQFF. The chain links TRBV9 to TRBJ2-1; TRBD1 is a possible D gene (5 bases). The CDR3 has 17 amino acids. Trimming took 0 bases from V and 5 from J, leaving 18 bases between them. The germline gives CDR1 SGDLS, CDR2 YYNGEE.

This clone was recorded a few times. The chain has TRBV6-1 and TRBJ2-3, with a possible D match to TRBD2 (6 bases). Deletions cut 6 bases from V and 6 bases from J, with 7 bases between. CDR3 size: 11 residues. The germline gives CDR1 MNHNS, CDR2 SASEGT. CDR3 region: CASRGLDTQYF. In DNA form, the CDR3 reads TGTGCCAGCAGGGGACTGGATACGCAGTATTTT.

The V and J genes are TRBV6-6 and TRBJ1-6; D may be TRBD1 (6 bases). Germline CDR1 MNHNY, CDR2 SVGAGI (reference sequence). The CDR3 consists of 15 residues. V lost 4 bases and J lost 7, with 14 bases in between. CDR3: CASSSQGAPNSPLHF. Written as DNA, the CDR3 is TGTGCCAGCAGTTCACAGGGTGCTCCGAATTCACCCCTCCACTTT.

The genes are TRBV6-4 and TRBJ2-3; 9 bases fit TRBD2. The ends lost 8 bases at V and 3 bases at J; junction bases unmatched: 6. There are 14 residues in the CDR3. Germline assignment: CDR1 MRHNA and CDR2 SNTAGT. The CDR3, as DNA: TGTGCCAGCGGGCGGGGGGGCCTAACAGATACGCAGTATTTT. It is translated as CASGRGGLTDTQYF.

The chain joins TRBV5-4 to TRBJ2-5; the D is unclear. This CDR3 region has 14 residues. CDR1 and CDR2 from the germline V gene are SGHNT and YYREEE (reference sequence). V was clipped by 0 bases and J by 5 bases, with 11 bases between them. The CDR3 nucleotides read TGTGCCAGCAGCTTGGATTCCGGGTTGGAGACCCAGTACTTC. Protein: CASSLDSGLETQYF.

This chain uses TRBV28 with TRBJ2-5; 7 bases match TRBD1. J was trimmed by 1 base and V by 3 bases; bases with no gene match: 2. This CDR3 region has 14 residues. The germline gives CDR1 MDHEN, CDR2 SYDVKM. The CDR3 is CASSLTGTQETQYF. The CDR3 coding sequence is TGTGCCAGCAGTTTGACAGGGACCCAAGAGACCCAGTACTTC.

The chain combines TRBV18 with TRBJ1-3, with D maybe TRBD1 (6 bases). The CDR3 length is 14 residues. Trimming pared 5 bases from V and 2 bases from J, leaving 10 bases between. Germline CDR1 is KGHSH and CDR2 is LQKENI. In DNA form, the CDR3 reads TGTGCCAGCTCATCGAACAGGGCTGGAAACACCATATATTTT. Protein sequence: CASSSNRAGNTIYF. Supplemented by reference TRBV18 and TRBJ1-3, the full variable domain reads NAGVMQNPRHLVRRRGQEARLRCSPMKGHSHVYWYRQLPEEGLKFMVYLQKENIIDESGMPKERFSAEFPKEGPSILRIQQVVRGDSAAYFCASSSNRAGNTIYFGEGSWLTVV.

The chain couples TRBV28 to TRBJ2-7, with TRBD2 matching over 8 bases. Looked up from germline, CDR1 is MDHEN and CDR2 is SYDVKM. The V and J ends lost 4 bases and 2 bases, in that order; junction bases with no gene match: 4. The CDR3 has 14 residues. CDR3 DNA sequence: TGTGCCAGCAGTTCCGGGACTAGTGCCTACGAGCAGTACTTC. Translated, it gives CASSSGTSAYEQYF.

The chain carries TRBV5-4 and TRBJ2-1; TRBD1 aligns across 7 bases. This CDR3 spans 15 amino acids. With 6 bases clipped from V and 6 bases from J, the junction kept 12 bases outside the gene matches. Per the germline V gene, CDR1 is SGHNT and CDR2 is YYREEE (reference sequence). CDR3 nucleotide sequence: TGTGCCAGCACCACGACAGGGTCTTTCGGCAATGAGCAGTTCTTC. This encodes CASTTTGSFGNEQFF. Together with reference TRBV5-4 and TRBJ2-1, the CDR3 gives the full variable domain: ETGVTQSPTHLIKTRGQQVTLRCSSQSGHNTVSWYQQALGQGPQFIFQYYREEENGRGNFPPRFSGLQFPNYSSELNVNALELDDSALYLCASTTTGSFGNEQFFGPGTRLTVL.

The gene calls are TRBV18 and TRBJ1-1; the D is unclear. CDR1 KGHSH and CDR2 LQKENI come from the germline V gene. Trimming took 1 base from V and 2 from J, leaving 8 bases between them. The CDR3 is 14 amino acids. The CDR3 DNA reads as TGTGCCAGCTCACCACTCAGCAGTAACACTGAAGCTTTCTTT. It is translated as CASSPLSSNTEAFF.

The rearrangement links TRBV27 to TRBJ1-2; the D gene is possibly TRBD1 (6 bases). Germline values: CDR1 MNHEY, CDR2 SMNVEV (reference sequence). This CDR3 is 13 amino acids long. The germline V and J ends were trimmed by 3 bases and 6 bases, with 11 bases remaining between them. This CDR3 reads CASSFREGDGYTF. The CDR3 bases are TGTGCCAGCAGTTTTAGGGAGGGGGATGGCTACACCTTC.

The chain carries TRBV28 and TRBJ2-7, with a possible D match to TRBD1 (6 bases). The CDR3 extends over 12 amino acids. Trimming removed 7 bases at V and 2 bases at J, with 9 bases between. CDR1 and CDR2 (germline): MDHEN, SYDVKM. The CDR3 DNA is TGTGCCAGCACTCGGGACACCTACGAGCAGTACTTC. It encodes CASTRDTYEQYF.

The chain links TRBV18 to TRBJ1-1, with 8 bases that match TRBD1. J was trimmed by 2 bases and V by 3 bases; bases with no gene match: 5. Germline V CDR1 and CDR2: KGHSH, LQKENI. The CDR3 runs 15 residues. The CDR3 nucleotides are TGTGCCAGCTCACCCGGGACAGGTCCCAACACTGAAGCTTTCTTT. Translating it yields CASSPGTGPNTEAFF.

The chain recombines TRBV14 with TRBJ1-2; D gene uncertain. The CDR3 has 13 residues. Trimming cost V 0 bases and J 4 bases, with 6 bases left between them. Germline lookup yields CDR1 SGHDN and CDR2 FVKESK. The CDR3 here is CASSQDISYGYTF. Here the CDR3 DNA reads TGTGCCAGCAGCCAAGATATATCCTATGGCTACACCTTC. The variable domain in full, completed from reference TRBV14 and TRBJ1-2, reads EAGVTQFPSHSVIEKGQTVTLRCDPISGHDNLYWYRRVMGKEIKFLLHFVKESKQDESGMPNNRFLAERTGGTYSTLKVQPAELEDSGVYFCASSQDISYGYTFGSGTRLTVV.